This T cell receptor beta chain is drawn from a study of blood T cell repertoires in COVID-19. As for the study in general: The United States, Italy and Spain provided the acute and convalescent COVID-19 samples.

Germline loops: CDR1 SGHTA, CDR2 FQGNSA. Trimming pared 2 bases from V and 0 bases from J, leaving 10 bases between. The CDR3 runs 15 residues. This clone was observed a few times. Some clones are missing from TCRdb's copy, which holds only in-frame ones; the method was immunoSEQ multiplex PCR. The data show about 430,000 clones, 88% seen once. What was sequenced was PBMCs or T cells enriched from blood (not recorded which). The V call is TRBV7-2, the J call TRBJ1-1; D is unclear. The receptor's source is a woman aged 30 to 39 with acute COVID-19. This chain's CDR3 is CASSLLGSMNTEAFF. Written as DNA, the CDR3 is TGTGCCAGCAGCTTACTAGGGAGCATGAACACTGAAGCTTTCTTT.